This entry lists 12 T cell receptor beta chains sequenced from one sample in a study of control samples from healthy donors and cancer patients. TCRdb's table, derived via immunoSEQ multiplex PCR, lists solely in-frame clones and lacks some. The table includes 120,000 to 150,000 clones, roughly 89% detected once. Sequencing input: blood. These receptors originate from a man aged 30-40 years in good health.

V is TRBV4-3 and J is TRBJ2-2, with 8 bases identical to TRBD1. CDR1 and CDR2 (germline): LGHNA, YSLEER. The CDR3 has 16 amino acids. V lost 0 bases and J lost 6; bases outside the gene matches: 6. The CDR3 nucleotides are TGCGCCAGCAGCCAAGACCACGGGACAGGCGCCGGGGAGCTGTTTTTT. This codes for CASSQDHGTGAGELFF.

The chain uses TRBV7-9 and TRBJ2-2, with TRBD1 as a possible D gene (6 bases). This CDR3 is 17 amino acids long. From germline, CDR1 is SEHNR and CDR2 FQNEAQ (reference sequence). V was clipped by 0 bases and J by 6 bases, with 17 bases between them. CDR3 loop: CASSLAPGRGGPGELFF. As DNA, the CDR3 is TGTGCCAGCAGCTTAGCGCCCGGCAGGGGTGGACCCGGGGAGCTGTTTTTT.

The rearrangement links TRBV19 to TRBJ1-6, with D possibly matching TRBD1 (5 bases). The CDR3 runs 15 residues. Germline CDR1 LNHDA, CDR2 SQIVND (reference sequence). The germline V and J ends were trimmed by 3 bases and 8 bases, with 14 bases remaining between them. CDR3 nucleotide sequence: TGTGCCAGTAGTATCGCCGGGACTTTAGATTCACCCCTCCACTTT. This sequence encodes CASSIAGTLDSPLHF.

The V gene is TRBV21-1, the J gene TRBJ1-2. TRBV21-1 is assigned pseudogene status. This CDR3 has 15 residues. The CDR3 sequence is CASRAQRQLVYGYTF. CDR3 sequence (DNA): TGTGCCAGCAGGGCTCAGCGTCAACTCGTCTATGGCTACACCTTC.

The CDR3, as DNA: TGTGCCAGCAGCGTCTTAGCGGGAGCATCTGTGGGTGCCGGGGAGCTGTTTTTT. Translating gives CASSVLAGASVGAGELFF. The chain uses TRBV9 and TRBJ2-2, with 9 bases lining up with TRBD2. With 2 bases clipped from V and 6 bases from J, the junction kept 14 bases outside the gene matches. The germline V gene encodes CDR1 SGDLS and CDR2 YYNGEE. The CDR3 covers 18 residues. Filled out from reference TRBV9 and TRBJ2-2, the complete variable domain reads DSGVTQTPKHLITATGQRVTLRCSPRSGDLSVYWYQQSLDQGLQFLIQYYNGEERAKGNILERFSAQQFPDLHSELNLSSLELGDSALYFCASSVLAGASVGAGELFFGEGSRLTVL.

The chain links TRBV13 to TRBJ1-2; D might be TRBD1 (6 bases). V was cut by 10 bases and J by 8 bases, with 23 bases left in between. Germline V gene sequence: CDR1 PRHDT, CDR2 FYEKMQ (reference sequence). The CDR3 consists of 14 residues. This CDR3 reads CATMRAGAAGGYTF. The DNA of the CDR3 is TGTGCCACTATGAGGGCAGGGGCGGCAGGAGGCTACACCTTC.

The CDR3 reads CASSPLGGGHIQYF. Here the CDR3 DNA reads TGTGCCAGCAGCCCCCTAGGGGGCGGACACATTCAGTACTTC. The V gene is TRBV7-2, the J gene TRBJ2-4; 7 bases align to TRBD1. Germline V gene data show CDR1 as SGHTA and CDR2 as FQGNSA. Trimming cost V 5 bases and J 8 bases; bases outside gene matches: 9. The length of the CDR3 is 14 residues.

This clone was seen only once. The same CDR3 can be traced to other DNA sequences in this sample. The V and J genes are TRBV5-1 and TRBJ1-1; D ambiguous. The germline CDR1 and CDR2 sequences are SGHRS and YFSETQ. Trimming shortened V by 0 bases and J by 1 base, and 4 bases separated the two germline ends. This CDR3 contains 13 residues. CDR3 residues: CASSLEGNTEAFF. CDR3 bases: TGCGCCAGCAGCTTGGAGGGGAACACTGAAGCTTTCTTT.

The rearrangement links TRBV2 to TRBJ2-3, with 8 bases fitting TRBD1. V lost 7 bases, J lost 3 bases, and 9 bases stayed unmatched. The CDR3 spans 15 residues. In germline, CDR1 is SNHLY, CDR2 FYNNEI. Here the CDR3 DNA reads TGTGCCAGCACTGTCGGGCAGGGGGCGACAGATACGCAGTATTTT. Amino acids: CASTVGQGATDTQYF.

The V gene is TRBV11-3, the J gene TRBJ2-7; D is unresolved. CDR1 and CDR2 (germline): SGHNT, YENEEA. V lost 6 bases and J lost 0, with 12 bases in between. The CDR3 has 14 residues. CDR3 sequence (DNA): TGTGCCAGCAGTTCCCCGGACCGCTCCTACGAGCAGTACTTC. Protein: CASSSPDRSYEQYF.

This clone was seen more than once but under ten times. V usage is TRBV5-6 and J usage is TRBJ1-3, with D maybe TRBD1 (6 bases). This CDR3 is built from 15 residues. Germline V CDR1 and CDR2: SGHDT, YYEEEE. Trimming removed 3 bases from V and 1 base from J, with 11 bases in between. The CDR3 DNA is TGTGCCAGCAGCTCGCCTACAGGGTCTGGAAACACCATATATTTT. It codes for CASSSPTGSGNTIYF.

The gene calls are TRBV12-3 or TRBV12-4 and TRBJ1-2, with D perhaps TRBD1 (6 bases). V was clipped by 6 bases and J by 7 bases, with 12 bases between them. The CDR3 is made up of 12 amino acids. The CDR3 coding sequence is TGTGCCAGCAGCCACAGGGAAGGTGGCTACACCTTC. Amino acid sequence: CASSHREGGYTF.